The T cell receptor (beta chain) described here comes from a study of blood T cell repertoires in COVID-19 (dated by TCRdb to the early 2020s). Regarding the study in general: Samples from collaborators originated in the United States, Italy and Spain and spanned both the acute and convalescent phases of COVID-19. The material from the prospective study consisted of cDNA or gDNA derived from T cells, B-cell-depleted T cells, or PBMCs. Deeply sampled blood TCRbeta repertoires from subjects exposed to, actively infected with, or recovered from COVID-19 were included in the dataset. The repertoires were released in a freely available public database intended as a resource for research on the immune response to SARS-CoV-2. The samples were drawn from the first 160 participants of the ongoing ImmuneRACE study and from over 950 subjects provided by 6 global collaborators. A de-identified subject ID, COVID-19 status, age in years and sex were almost always included in the sample metadata. HLA class I and class II types, where available, came from metadata supplied by the sample provider rather than from assay-based typing.

A second Seattle source provided samples from volunteer blood donors who had recovered from COVID-19. Each collaborating institution followed its own protocols to collect whole blood in K2EDTA tubes. For TCRbeta analysis, collaborators shipped samples in one of three forms: frozen whole blood, isolated PBMCs, or DNA extracted from either of those sample types. TCRbeta CDR3 regions were amplified from genomic DNA using the immunoSEQ Assay, a bias-controlled multiplex PCR. As for how the authors treated the data: Within the assay, amplification of reference gene primers was used to estimate how many nucleated cells each sample contained. To quantify the absolute abundance of each unique TCRbeta CDR3 rearrangement, sequence reads were collapsed and filtered. For each sample, productive Simpson clonality was calculated as the square root of Simpson's diversity index across productive rearrangements. The table was pulled from immuneACCESS by TCRdb, which kept in-frame rearrangements only. Such tables lose some clones; where checked, under half of the loss comes from unresolved V genes, and the rest has no known cause. V and J calls plus clone size are reproduced from that table; the DNA served to infer D and trimming. The sample table shows about 340,000 clones, and 90% to 95% are seen once. The biggest ten clones account for roughly 3.3% of the sample.

This clone appeared a single time. The antigen this receptor binds is unknown. Base qualities are not provided; no much larger clone lies one nucleotide away. There are 14 amino acids in the CDR3, from cysteine to phenylalanine inclusive. The sequence is cut down to CDR3 DNA, 42 bases in frame from base 1. CDR1 is given as DFQATT and CDR2 as SNEGSKA, both from the germline V gene (reference sequence). Trimming takes 3 bases off V and 5 bases off J; junction bases not matched to a gene: 2. Summary of the overall study and its limitations: Clinical and demographic metadata were provided uncurated, with the amount varying by source and participant.

This chain joins TRBV20-1 to TRBJ2-1; a stretch of 12 junction bases matches TRBD2. This TCR derives from a young woman who had recovered from COVID-19. The sample taken for sequencing was peripheral blood. At the DNA level, the sequence is TGCAGTGCTAGTGCTAGCGGGAGGGACAATGAGCAGTTCTTC. This sequence encodes CSASASGRDNEQFF.